These 9 T cell receptor beta chains share one sample of origin, sequenced in a study of PD-L1 blockade in urothelial cancer. The protocol was immunoSEQ multiplex PCR, while the TCRdb copy is restricted to in-frame clones and leaves out a portion. Among roughly 77,000 clones, 84% were seen once, and the ten largest hold about a tenth. This sample's time point: pretreatment peripheral blood. Specimen: PBMCs, collected around atezolizumab (anti-PD-L1) treatment. Every receptor here comes from a woman aged 70-85 years with urothelial cancer.

The CDR3 protein is CASSDQGGYSGNTIYF. DNA of the CDR3: TGTGCCAGCAGCGACCAAGGGGGCTACTCTGGAAACACCATATATTTT. V usage is TRBV7-8 and J usage is TRBJ1-3; 7 nucleotides line up with TRBD1. Germline lookup yields CDR1 SGHVS and CDR2 FQNEAQ. Trimming at V came to 5 bases and at J to 0 bases, leaving 7 bases not matched to a gene. The CDR3 length is 16 residues.

The rearrangement uses TRBV6-1 and TRBJ2-1, with 7 nucleotides matching TRBD2. J gave up 4 bases and V 3 bases, and 9 bases lay outside the gene matches. The V gene's germline CDR1 is MNHNS and CDR2 SASEGT. The CDR3 length is 16 residues. CDR3 sequence (DNA): TGTGCCAGCAGTGAGGGAGGGACCCCCGGTTACAATGAGCAGTTCTTC. Its translation is CASSEGGTPGYNEQFF.

This rearrangement joins TRBV5-1 to TRBJ1-4; tentatively, D is TRBD1 (5 bases). Trimming took off 1 base at V and 1 base at J, with 8 bases between the two ends. This CDR3 spans 15 amino acids. The V gene's germline CDR1 is SGHRS and CDR2 YFSETQ. Here the CDR3 reads CASSLTGRTNEKLFF. The CDR3 coding sequence is TGCGCCAGCAGCTTGACAGGACGAACTAATGAAAAACTGTTTTTT.

This rearrangement joins TRBV11-2 to TRBJ2-1; 7 positions match TRBD2. The ends lost 5 bases at V and 7 bases at J; junction bases unmatched: 11. The CDR3 spans 15 residues. Germline CDR1 and CDR2: SGHAT and FQNNGV. The CDR3 DNA reads TGTGCCAGCAGCCGAGGGCGGGAGTATAAGAATGAGCAGTTCTTC. Translating gives CASSRGREYKNEQFF. Combining the CDR3 with reference TRBV11-2 and TRBJ2-1 gives the whole variable domain EAGVAQSPRYKIIEKRQSVAFWCNPISGHATLYWYQQILGQGPKLLIQFQNNGVVDDSQLPKDRFSAERLKGVDSTLKIQPAKLEDSAVYLCASSRGREYKNEQFFGPGTRLTVL.

The gene calls are TRBV29-1 and TRBJ2-1; 9 bases align to TRBD1. Germline CDR1 is SQVTM and CDR2 is ANQGSEA. V trimming: 4 bases; J trimming: 0 bases; junction bases outside the gene matches: 13. The CDR3 has 18 amino acids. CDR3 sequence reads: CSVVLHRGRDSSYNEQFF. CDR3 bases: TGCAGCGTTGTCCTCCACAGGGGGCGGGATAGCTCCTACAATGAGCAGTTCTTC.

The chain couples TRBV10-2 to TRBJ2-3, with 9 bases aligning to TRBD1. Germline CDR1 reads WSHSY; CDR2 reads SAAADI. CDR3 size: 17 residues. The trim removed 6 bases at V and 0 bases at J, leaving 10 bases unmatched. DNA for the CDR3: TGCGCCAGCAGGGGAGCTCGGACAGGGGCGAGCACAGATACGCAGTATTTT. It codes for CASRGARTGASTDTQYF.

V and J are TRBV6-4 and TRBJ2-2; D possibly corresponds to TRBD2 (5 bases). Per germline, CDR1 MRHNA and CDR2 SNTAGT. The ends were cut back, 3 bases at V and 3 bases at J, with 8 bases in the middle. The CDR3 contains 14 residues. In DNA form, the CDR3 reads TGTGCCAGCAGTGATCGGGGTTACACCGGGGAGCTGTTTTTT. It codes for CASSDRGYTGELFF.

The chain employs TRBV18 and TRBJ1-1; a weak D match, TRBD1 (5 bases). Germline-derived CDR1 and CDR2 are KGHSH and LQKENI. The ends were cut back, 6 bases at V and 1 base at J, with 15 bases in the middle. The CDR3 totals 15 residues. The CDR3 bases are TGTGCCAGCTCCCCCGGGGGGGGTGGGAACACTGAAGCTTTCTTT. This translates into CASSPGGGGNTEAFF.

The chain couples TRBV6-1 to TRBJ2-5; D is unresolved. The V gene lost 3 bases and the J gene lost 4 bases, with 9 bases spanning the gap. In germline, CDR1 is MNHNS, CDR2 SASEGT. There are 13 residues in the CDR3. Here the CDR3 DNA reads TGTGCCAGCAGTGATTGGAGAGGAGAGACCCAGTACTTC. Amino acid sequence: CASSDWRGETQYF.